These 26 T cell receptor beta chains came from one sample sequenced in a study of cytomegalovirus exposure and HLA in healthy donors (dated by TCRdb to about 2017). Library generation was performed with the immunoSEQ multiplex PCR assay. A mixture of 60 forward primers for TCR Vbeta segments and 13 reverse primers for TCR Jbeta segments was used in the multiplex PCR. Held by TCRdb, this immuneACCESS table contains in-frame sequences only and omits some clones. Under half of the omission traces to an unresolved V gene where checked; the cause of the rest is unknown. Recorded for this sample are 95,000 to 110,000 clones; around 80% of them occurred a single time. The top ten constitute 5% to 6% of the sample. Sequenced material: PBMCs. Receptors originate from a woman aged 18-29 years in good health and CMV-seropositive.

The V gene is TRBV7-3, the J gene TRBJ2-3, with D possibly TRBD1 on 6 matching bases. CDR1 is SGHTA and CDR2 is FQGTGA in the germline V gene. The CDR3 is made up of 15 amino acids. Trimming removed 0 bases at V and 5 bases at J, with 12 bases between. The CDR3 DNA is TGTGCCAGCAGCTTAACCGGGACACCTCTAGATACGCAGTATTTT. Protein: CASSLTGTPLDTQYF.

This chain connects TRBV28 to TRBJ2-7; D possibly corresponds to TRBD1 (5 bases). This CDR3 has 15 residues. Trimming removed 4 bases from V and 1 base from J, with 14 bases in between. CDR1 and CDR2 from the germline V gene are MDHEN and SYDVKM. CDR3 DNA sequence: TGTGCCAGCAGTTCATGGGCAGGGAAGTCCTACGAGCAGTACTTC. This sequence encodes CASSSWAGKSYEQYF.

The rearrangement joins TRBV28 to TRBJ2-7; no reliable D call. The CDR3 is 14 amino acids. Germline CDR1 and CDR2: MDHEN and SYDVKM. Trimming pared 3 bases from V and 3 bases from J, leaving 12 bases between. CDR3 bases: TGTGCCAGCAGTTTTGAACAGCCGAACTACGAGCAGTACTTC. Translating gives CASSFEQPNYEQYF.

This clone was counted between two and nine times. This chain links TRBV7-2 with TRBJ1-2; TRBD1 aligns across 8 bases. This CDR3 comprises 16 residues. J gave up 6 bases and V 3 bases, and 12 bases lay outside the gene matches. Germline V CDR1 and CDR2: SGHTA, FQGNSA. This chain's CDR3 is CASSLSQGAVFNGYTF. The DNA for the CDR3 is TGTGCCAGCAGCTTGAGCCAGGGGGCGGTTTTTAATGGCTACACCTTC.

In its sample, this clone was seen once. V is TRBV27 and J is TRBJ2-6, with D possibly TRBD1 on 6 matching bases. CDR1 and CDR2 (germline): MNHEY, SMNVEV (reference sequence). The CDR3 is 19 residues long. V dropped 1 base and J dropped 0 bases, with 16 bases sitting between them. In nucleotides, the CDR3 is TGTGCCAGCAGTTTATTCGGTGGACAGATCCTCTCTGGGGCCAACGTCCTGACTTTC. Amino acid sequence: CASSLFGGQILSGANVLTF.

CDR3 DNA sequence: TGTGCCTGGAGTCAGGGGGCCGCTGAAGCTTTCTTT. It is translated as CAWSQGAAEAFF. V and J are TRBV30 and TRBJ1-1; 8 positions agree with TRBD1. The CDR3 length is 12 residues. Looked up from germline, CDR1 is GTSNPN and CDR2 is SVGIG (reference sequence). After removal of 2 bases from V and 6 bases from J, the junction contained 2 bases not matched to a gene.

CDR3: CASSQEFRGAHEKLFF. DNA of the CDR3: TGCGCCAGCAGCCAAGAGTTCAGGGGGGCCCATGAAAAACTGTTTTTT. The rearrangement uses TRBV4-1 and TRBJ1-4, with 7 bases fitting TRBD1. CDR3 length: 16 residues. The junction had 7 bases not matched to a gene; V was cut back by 0 bases and J by 6 bases. Germline loops: CDR1 MGHRA, CDR2 YSYEKL.

The chain employs TRBV5-6 and TRBJ1-4; possible D gene TRBD1, 6 bases. The ends were cut back, 2 bases at V and 7 bases at J, with 9 bases in the middle. There are 13 residues in the CDR3. CDR1 SGHDT and CDR2 YYEEEE come from the germline V gene. The CDR3 DNA reads TGTGCCAGCAGCTTTTGGGGGCTTGAAAAACTGTTTTTT. As protein: CASSFWGLEKLFF.

The chain employs TRBV6-5 and TRBJ1-1; TRBD1 might be the D (5 bases). Trimming removed 6 bases at V and 2 bases at J, with 13 bases between. The germline gives CDR1 MNHEY, CDR2 SVGAGI. The CDR3 consists of 14 residues. As DNA, the CDR3 is TGTGCCAGCAGGCCGGCGGGACGAAACACTGAAGCTTTCTTT. Its translation is CASRPAGRNTEAFF.

This clone was counted a few times. Sequence at one end of the junction differs from germline and may be a read error. The chain carries TRBV10-3 and TRBJ2-3; 9 bases are a match to TRBD2. This CDR3 is built from 14 residues. Germline CDR1 and CDR2: ENHRY and SYGVKD. The CDR3 bases are TGTGCCATCAGTGAGGCTAGCGGGGCAGAAACGCAGTATTTT. Translated, it gives CAISEASGAETQYF.

A few counts support this clone. The chain combines TRBV6-4 with TRBJ2-3; tentative D call: TRBD2 (7 bases). V gave up 6 bases and J gave up 6 bases, with 13 bases separating them. Per germline, CDR1 MRHNA and CDR2 SNTAGT. This CDR3 is built from 13 residues. CDR3 in DNA: TGTGCCAGCAGCGAGGGGGGGACCGATACGCAGTATTTT. The encoded protein is CASSEGGTDTQYF.

This chain uses TRBV30 with TRBJ1-5; D not resolved. The CDR3 is 13 residues long. V lost 3 bases to trimming and J lost 4 bases, with 10 bases between them. The germline gives CDR1 GTSNPN, CDR2 SVGIG (reference sequence). CDR3 region: CAWSYDINQPQHF. CDR3 DNA: TGTGCCTGGAGCTATGACATAAATCAGCCCCAGCATTTT.

J is TRBJ2-7 and V is TRBV5-5; D perhaps matches TRBD2 (6 bases). V was cut by 7 bases and J by 3 bases, with 20 bases left in between. The CDR3 has 15 amino acids. CDR1 is SGHKS, CDR2 YYEKEE, per germline (reference sequence). The CDR3 DNA reads as TGTGCCAGCGGGTCCCCGGGGACTTCTAACTACGAGCAGTACTTC. It codes for CASGSPGTSNYEQYF.

The chain recombines TRBV27 with TRBJ2-1; D possibly corresponds to TRBD2 (6 bases). The CDR3 runs 14 residues. Germline V lookup: CDR1 MNHEY, CDR2 SMNVEV (reference sequence). V was pared by 5 bases and J by 3 bases, with 11 bases between. The CDR3 loop is CASSLATNYNEQFF. In DNA, the CDR3 is TGTGCCAGCAGTCTAGCGACCAACTACAATGAGCAGTTCTTC.

The chain employs TRBV13 and TRBJ2-7; TRBD1 agrees at 11 bases. The V segment lost 0 bases and the J segment 2 bases; nucleotides outside the gene matches: 3. The CDR3 is made up of 16 amino acids. CDR1 and CDR2 (germline): PRHDT, FYEKMQ (reference sequence). CDR3 bases: TGTGCCAGCAGCTTAGGCCGGGGACAGGGGGCCTACGAGCAGTACTTC. Encoded protein: CASSLGRGQGAYEQYF.

This chain links TRBV6-5 with TRBJ2-2; the match to TRBD2 covers 7 bases. The CDR3 is made up of 13 amino acids. The V and J ends lost 7 bases and 4 bases, in that order; junction bases with no gene match: 3. From germline, CDR1 is MNHEY and CDR2 SVGAGI. The CDR3 DNA is TGTGCCAGCATGACGGGAGGCACCGGGGAGCTGTTTTTT. It encodes CASMTGGTGELFF.

This clone was picked up a small number of times. The rearrangement uses TRBV29-1 and TRBJ1-2; D is undetermined. There are 11 residues in the CDR3. The germline CDR1 and CDR2 sequences are SQVTM and ANQGSEA. Trimming shortened V by 7 bases and J by 2 bases, and 8 bases separated the two germline ends. CDR3 coding DNA: TGCAGCGCCGAGCGGAACTATGGCTACACCTTC. The encoded protein is CSAERNYGYTF.

Only a few counts were recorded for this clone. The V call is TRBV28, the J call TRBJ2-7; 10 nucleotides match TRBD2. V was clipped by 5 bases and J by 2 bases; unmatched bases: 6. Germline V gene lookup returns CDR1 MDHEN and CDR2 SYDVKM. The CDR3 has 15 amino acids. CDR3 residues: CASSLTSGQTYEQYF. Written as DNA, the CDR3 is TGTGCCAGCAGTCTGACTAGCGGGCAAACCTACGAGCAGTACTTC.

The chain combines TRBV30 with TRBJ2-5; 11 bases are a match to TRBD2. The J call is uncertain, as TRBJ2-7 better fits the DNA end. CDR3 length: 14 residues. Germline V gene data show CDR1 as GTSNPN and CDR2 as SVGIG (reference sequence). The CDR3 region is CAYTTSGEIYEQYF. For the CDR3, the DNA is TGTGCCTATACGACTAGCGGGGAGATCTACGAGCAGTACTTC.

The chain employs TRBV2 and TRBJ2-7, with TRBD2 matching over 11 bases. Germline CDR1 and CDR2: SNHLY and FYNNEI. The CDR3 covers 15 residues. V shed 5 bases and J 5 bases; nucleotides not matched to a gene: 8. Here the CDR3 DNA reads TGTGCCAGCAGTCGGACTAGCGGGCTACCTAACGAGCAGTACTTC. Its translation is CASSRTSGLPNEQYF.

The V and J genes are TRBV29-1 and TRBJ2-7, with D perhaps matching TRBD2 (6 bases). The CDR3 has 14 amino acids. Per the germline V gene, CDR1 is SQVTM and CDR2 is ANQGSEA. Trimming left V 6 bases short and J 0 bases short, with 15 bases between. CDR3 sequence (DNA): TGCAGCGTGAGGGACTTCCCGAGCTCCTACGAGCAGTACTTC. Protein product: CSVRDFPSSYEQYF.

The rearrangement uses TRBV29-1 and TRBJ1-1; no reliable D call. This CDR3 has 12 amino acids. Germline loops: CDR1 SQVTM, CDR2 ANQGSEA. Trimming took 1 base from V and 6 from J, leaving 9 bases between them. CDR3 nucleotide sequence: TGCAGCGTTGAAGGAGGATGGGCTGAAGCTTTCTTT. Translated, it gives CSVEGGWAEAFF.

This chain uses TRBV30 with TRBJ1-5, with D unresolved. Germline assignment: CDR1 GTSNPN and CDR2 SVGIG (reference sequence). The CDR3 spans 15 residues. V was shortened by 2 bases and J by 0 bases, with 11 bases between the two germline ends. The CDR3 spells CAWSIGDFSNQPQHF. Here the CDR3 DNA reads TGTGCCTGGAGTATAGGAGACTTTAGCAATCAGCCCCAGCATTTT.

This chain links TRBV21-1 with TRBJ2-3; the table calls TRBD2, which could not be checked here. TRBV21-1 is tagged as a pseudogene. CDR3 size: 13 residues. DNA for the CDR3: TGTGCCAGACGGACCGGGAAGATGCATACGCAGTATTTT. Its protein product is CARRTGKMHTQYF.

The chain has TRBV7-9 and TRBJ2-5; D ambiguous. The CDR3 runs 14 residues. Per germline, CDR1 SEHNR and CDR2 FQNEAQ (reference sequence). V was cut by 5 bases and J by 2 bases, with 12 bases left in between. This CDR3 is CASSQDGGQETQYF. The CDR3 region has the DNA TGTGCCAGCAGCCAGGATGGTGGTCAAGAGACCCAGTACTTC.

On this clone: At one end, the junction sequence differs from germline, possibly due to a read error. The chain is built from TRBV19 and TRBJ2-7; D is unresolved. Germline values: CDR1 LNHDA, CDR2 SQIVND (reference sequence). There are 12 residues in the CDR3. CDR3 coding DNA: TGTGCCAGTAGTATTGGCTCCCACGAGCAGTACTTC. It specifies CASSIGSHEQYF.